Below are 20 T cell receptor beta chains sequenced from a single sample in a study of radiotherapy plus CTLA-4 blockade in lung cancer. This table comes from immunoSEQ multiplex PCR, and its TCRdb copy is limited to in-frame clones, with some not included. The sample shows tens of thousands of clones, roughly 79% of them seen only once. The sequences come from peripheral blood, collected from a patient treated with radiotherapy plus ipilimumab. The receptor set was obtained from a human donor with non-small cell lung cancer who had a partial response to radiotherapy plus ipilimumab. Some clones in this sample may be carry-over from other donors' samples.

The chain combines TRBV27 with TRBJ1-4, with TRBD1 as a possible D gene (5 bases). V lost 7 bases to trimming and J lost 8 bases, with 11 bases between them. This CDR3 spans 12 amino acids. CDR1 and CDR2 (germline): MNHEY, SMNVEV (reference sequence). The DNA for the CDR3 is TGTGCCAGCAAAGGGGCGGGGGAAAAACTGTTTTTT. Translation: CASKGAGEKLFF.

This clone was recorded only once. This chain connects TRBV2 to TRBJ1-2; D remains unclear. V gave up 2 bases and J gave up 7 bases, with 5 bases separating them. Per germline, CDR1 SNHLY and CDR2 FYNNEI. The CDR3 loop spans 11 amino acids. CDR3 DNA sequence: TGTGCCAGCAGTGAAACAAGTGGCTACACCTTC. Protein product: CASSETSGYTF.

The V call is TRBV18, the J call TRBJ2-4; D might be TRBD2 (6 bases). From germline, CDR1 is KGHSH and CDR2 LQKENI. V was shortened by 3 bases and J by 7 bases, with 19 bases between the two germline ends. This CDR3 region has 16 residues. DNA of the CDR3: TGTGCCAGCTCACCCAGCGGGCCGGCGCTGGGGAACATTCAGTACTTC. Translating gives CASSPSGPALGNIQYF.

This rearrangement joins TRBV5-1 to TRBJ2-7; D is undetermined. CDR3 size: 13 residues. Germline values: CDR1 SGHRS, CDR2 YFSETQ. The V gene lost 1 base and the J gene lost 5 bases, with 10 bases spanning the gap. The CDR3 is CASSLLFADEQYF. The CDR3 DNA reads TGCGCCAGCAGCTTGTTATTTGCGGACGAGCAGTACTTC.

The V call is TRBV6-6, the J call TRBJ2-5; 9 bases are a match to TRBD1. The germline CDR1 and CDR2 sequences are MNHNY and SVGAGI (reference sequence). V was clipped by 6 bases and J by 5 bases; unmatched bases: 13. The CDR3 is 16 amino acids. CDR3 amino acids: CASRETGTGIRETQYF. In DNA, the CDR3 is TGTGCCAGCAGAGAAACCGGGACAGGGATTCGGGAGACCCAGTACTTC.

V gene TRBV5-6 combines with J gene TRBJ2-7, with TRBD2 matching over 9 bases. Germline assignment: CDR1 SGHDT and CDR2 YYEEEE. V lost 4 bases, J lost 9 bases, and 2 bases stayed unmatched. The CDR3 has 11 residues. The CDR3 region is CASSRGGAQYF. The CDR3 nucleotides are TGTGCCAGCAGCCGCGGGGGGGCGCAGTACTTC.

The J gene is TRBJ1-1, the V gene TRBV28, with no clear D. Germline V CDR1 and CDR2: MDHEN, SYDVKM. Trimming shortened V by 3 bases and J by 6 bases, and 17 bases separated the two germline ends. CDR3 size: 15 residues. CDR3 region: CASSFGGRSQSEAFF. The CDR3 DNA sequence: TGTGCCAGCAGTTTCGGCGGGAGGAGTCAGTCTGAAGCTTTCTTT. The full variable domain, in which reference TRBV28 and TRBJ1-1 provide the parts outside the CDR3, is DVKVTQSSRYLVKRTGEKVFLECVQDMDHENMFWYRQDPGLGLRLIYFSYDVKMKEKGDIPEGYSVSREKKERFSLILESASTNQTSMYLCASSFGGRSQSEAFFGQGTRLTVV.

The V gene is TRBV4-2, the J gene TRBJ2-7; D unclear. Germline V gene sequence: CDR1 LGHNA, CDR2 YNFKEQ. V lost 1 base and J lost 4, with 17 bases in between. This CDR3 comprises 16 residues. The CDR3 nucleotides are TGTGCCAGCAGCCAAGTTCCGAGCGCCTCCATGTACGAGCAGTACTTC. Encoded protein: CASSQVPSASMYEQYF.

CDR3 amino acids: CASRGQGFGELFF. The CDR3 DNA is TGTGCCAGCAGGGGACAGGGATTCGGGGAGCTGTTTTTT. The chain has TRBV2 and TRBJ2-2; 9 nucleotides agree with TRBD1. Germline V CDR1 and CDR2: SNHLY, FYNNEI. CDR3 length: 13 amino acids. The V and J ends lost 6 bases and 7 bases, in that order; junction bases with no gene match: 3.

V is TRBV30 and J is TRBJ2-3; D possibly corresponds to TRBD1 (5 bases). Germline V gene lookup returns CDR1 GTSNPN and CDR2 SVGIG (reference sequence). The CDR3 extends over 14 amino acids. The ends were cut back, 3 bases at V and 2 bases at J, with 12 bases in the middle. This chain's CDR3 is CAWRRAGITDTQYF. The CDR3 DNA reads as TGTGCCTGGAGAAGGGCAGGGATCACAGATACGCAGTATTTT.

The genes are TRBV2 and TRBJ2-1; no reliable D call. The ends were cut back, 4 bases at V and 0 bases at J, with 10 bases in the middle. CDR1 is SNHLY and CDR2 is FYNNEI in the germline V gene. The CDR3 is 15 residues long. This CDR3 reads CASSVLVSSYNEQFF. The CDR3 region has the DNA TGTGCCAGCAGTGTACTTGTAAGCTCCTACAATGAGCAGTTCTTC.

CDR3 DNA: TGTGCCAGCAAAACAAAAGCGGGAGAAAACATTCAGTACTTC. Translating gives CASKTKAGENIQYF. This rearrangement joins TRBV6-5 to TRBJ2-4; 8 bases align to TRBD2. This CDR3 contains 14 residues. The junction had 7 bases not matched to a gene; V was cut back by 7 bases and J by 5 bases. Germline V CDR1 and CDR2: MNHEY, SVGAGI.

The rearrangement uses TRBV27 and TRBJ2-1; 7 bases agree with TRBD2. V gave up 4 bases and J gave up 8 bases; unmatched junction bases: 11. Germline lookup yields CDR1 MNHEY and CDR2 SMNVEV (reference sequence). This CDR3 is built from 15 residues. CDR3 protein: CASSSAQRGNHEQFF. CDR3 sequence (DNA): TGTGCCAGCAGTTCGGCCCAGCGGGGTAACCATGAGCAGTTCTTC.

The chain joins TRBV30 to TRBJ2-5; 9 bases line up with TRBD2. V gave up 5 bases and J gave up 5 bases; unmatched junction bases: 12. The V gene's germline CDR1 is GTSNPN and CDR2 SVGIG (reference sequence). The CDR3 length is 15 residues. This CDR3 reads CAWAISLAGTETQYF. The CDR3 DNA reads as TGTGCCTGGGCCATCTCCCTAGCGGGAACGGAGACCCAGTACTTC.

This clone was seen a handful of times. This chain uses TRBV19 with TRBJ1-5, with a possible D match to TRBD1 (6 bases). V was cut by 5 bases and J by 4 bases, with 27 bases left in between. CDR3 length: 19 residues. Germline V lookup: CDR1 LNHDA, CDR2 SQIVND (reference sequence). The CDR3 nucleotides read TGTGCCAGTAGTCCATTCACACAGGGCTTGGGCCTGATTAATCAGCCCCAGCATTTT. Translation gives CASSPFTQGLGLINQPQHF.

The rearrangement links TRBV11-3 to TRBJ2-5; 15 bases map to TRBD2. Germline V CDR1 and CDR2: SGHNT, YENEEA. CDR3 length: 20 residues. J was trimmed by 0 bases and V by 2 bases; bases with no gene match: 10. The CDR3 nucleotides are TGTGCCAGCAGCTTAACTATTGGGACTAGCGGGGGGCCTAACCAAGAGACCCAGTACTTC. Translating gives CASSLTIGTSGGPNQETQYF.

The chain couples TRBV7-2 to TRBJ2-1, with 7 bases lining up with TRBD2. The CDR3 contains 16 residues. Germline loops: CDR1 SGHTA, CDR2 FQGNSA. The V segment lost 1 base and the J segment 8 bases; nucleotides outside the gene matches: 11. CDR3 loop: CASSLVGGFLRYEQFF. CDR3 DNA sequence: TGTGCCAGCAGCTTAGTCGGGGGGTTTCTGAGGTATGAGCAGTTCTTC.

The chain joins TRBV7-3 to TRBJ2-3; the match to TRBD2 covers 8 bases. Germline V CDR1 and CDR2: SGHTA, FQGTGA. After removal of 4 bases from V and 5 bases from J, the junction contained 8 bases not matched to a gene. CDR3 length equals 15 residues. The CDR3 sequence is CASSSEAGEIDTQYF. For the CDR3, the DNA is TGTGCCAGCAGCTCGGAAGCGGGGGAGATAGATACGCAGTATTTT.

This chain connects TRBV29-1 to TRBJ1-2; TRBD1 matches at 8 bases. The CDR3 has 14 amino acids. Germline lookup yields CDR1 SQVTM and CDR2 ANQGSEA. Trimming removed 7 bases from V and 5 bases from J; junction bases left unmatched: 12. The CDR3 bases are TGCAGCGCACGGACAGGGAGAAGTGTGTATGGCTACACCTTC. Residues: CSARTGRSVYGYTF.

The V call is TRBV11-3, the J call TRBJ1-6; the match to TRBD1 covers 7 bases. This CDR3 has 15 residues. CDR1 is SGHNT and CDR2 is YENEEA in the germline V gene. Trimming at V came to 5 bases and at J to 7 bases, leaving 8 bases not matched to a gene. Here the CDR3 DNA reads TGTGCCAGCAGCGACCGACAGGGACTGAATTCACCCCTCCACTTT. Its protein product is CASSDRQGLNSPLHF.